This TCR beta chain was captured in a study of CD8 T cells in Susac syndrome. Study as a whole: The Susac syndrome patients were therapy-naive, on corticosteroids, or on intravenous immunoglobulin alone at blood draw.

TEMRA cells were FACS-enriched and CD8+ and CD4+ T cells negatively isolated. This clonotype appeared a single time. RNA was extracted with the RNeasy kit, and a quantity of about 0.45 to 1 ug was reverse transcribed using random hexamers. The immunoSEQ assay covered 54 Vbeta and 13 Jbeta segments for CDR3. TCRdb reanalysed the immunoSEQ multiplex PCR reads using MiXCR and keeps one entry per CDR3 protein. The repertoire includes 210,000 or so distinct CDR3 sequences, around 93% of them detected once, and 0.15% to 0.2% sits in the top ten. The TCR sequence derives from a human donor with Susac syndrome. Sequencing used CD4+ T cells from PBMCs.

This CDR3 reads CASSFRRGDSSTDTQYF. CDR3 DNA: TGCGCCAGCAGCTTCCGGCGTGGGGACAGCAGCACAGATACGCAGTATTTT. The chain links TRBV4-3 to TRBJ2-3, with 7 bases fitting TRBD1. The V segment lost 5 bases and the J segment 0 bases; nucleotides outside the gene matches: 11. There are 17 residues in the CDR3. Germline V gene lookup returns CDR1 LGHNA and CDR2 YSLEER.